This T cell receptor beta chain was identified in a study of shared clonotypes between healthy human individuals. Looking at the study overall: For every donor, three CD4 naive, three CD4 memory, two CD8 naive and one CD8 memory plates were used. Whole-study findings and limits: Sharing across four donors was highest in naive CD4 (around 5%) and lowest in memory CD8 (about 0.4%). Apart from blood, nothing was sampled; tissue repertoires likely differ.

On this clone itself: Its matching antigen is unknown. A read error may account for a junction end that differs from germline.

Generated by immunoSEQ multiplex PCR, the TCRdb table keeps only in-frame clones and is missing some. The sample has hundreds of thousands of clones; roughly 95% are singletons. CD45RO-negative CD8 cells positively selected for CCR7 made up the naive population, which excluded terminally differentiated effector memory CD45RA+ cells. The donors, healthy adults who were HIV-negative, had experienced no recent acute infections or vaccinations. The germline gives CDR1 MDHEN, CDR2 SYDVKM. The CDR3 covers 15 residues. The TCR originated in a woman aged 30 to 39 in good health. The specimen sequenced was naive CD8+ T cells sorted from blood. The chain joins TRBV28 to TRBJ2-3, with D possibly being TRBD2 (6 bases). CDR3 DNA: TGTGCCAGCAGTCTGACCAGATCCCCGGGACTCTCCAAACATTTT. Protein product: CASSLTRSPGLSKHF.